This entry describes one TCR beta chain. The antigen is undetermined. The data were obtained in a study of T cell responses to AZD1222 COVID-19 vaccine. In germline, CDR1 is LNHDA, CDR2 SQIVND (reference sequence). This CDR3 region has 13 residues. Trimming shortened V by 8 bases and J by 4 bases, and 12 bases separated the two germline ends. Study observations and caveats: Clonal diversity may have been underestimated in mostly white British donors.

Produced via immunoSEQ multiplex PCR; TCRdb's table is partial and in-frame only. The table lists 65,000 to 95,000 clones, 80% to 90% of them singletons. The J gene is TRBJ1-5, the V gene TRBV19, with D unclear. The origin of this receptor is an adult in good health. This specimen consisted of peripheral blood, obtained on day 0 of AZD1222 vaccination. This CDR3 reads CASLPTGNQPQHF. The DNA for the CDR3 is TGTGCCAGTTTACCGACGGGTAATCAGCCCCAGCATTTT.